This T cell receptor (beta chain) was obtained from a study of blood T cells in healthy people across ages (dated by TCRdb to about 2015). Study-level background: In model experiments, roughly one uniquely barcoded TCR beta cDNA molecule per two T cells was captured by template switching. Using deep sequencing normalized with unique cDNA molecular identifiers, the study measured how TCR beta repertoire diversity changes with age. Donors were grouped into four age groups: young (average approximately 15 years), middle-aged (39), aged (approximately 67) and long-lived (less than 85). To avoid experimental bias, donors of different ages were spread randomly across the sequencing lanes. Two additional independent replicas of 1 million unique cDNA reads from the same blood draw were analyzed for two donors (one aged 18 to 30 and one aged 80 or older).

The library was generated by 5' RACE. TCRdb records Illumina HiSeq 2500 as the sequencer. A second 7 to 11 cycle PCR used a sample-barcoded 5' primer and a J-beta primer mix. A template-switch 5' adaptor carrying 12 random nucleotides introduced a unique molecular identifier onto each TCR beta cDNA molecule. Each sample yielded at least 3 million CDR3-containing paired-end reads. All of the RNA was converted into first-strand cDNA using the Mint cDNA synthesis kit, with a TRBC-specific oligonucleotide serving as the primer. Following uracil-DNA glycosylase treatment, a first 18-cycle PCR with universal primers M1SS and BC2_uni_R was performed on all cDNA. The authors' pipeline ran thus. Each sample was normalized by randomly selecting 1 million high-quality reads, each carrying a distinct molecular identifier. Instead of being binned into consensus sequences, reads that shared molecular identifiers were thrown out. MiTCR, with a Q25 quality threshold and the strictest error-elimination algorithm, was used for CDR3 identification, clonotype clustering and error correction. A nonparametric unseen species model with Euler transformation was used to estimate a lower bound on total TCR beta diversity. TCRdb took the public reads, trimmed them with fastp at Q25, ran MiXCR for clone calling and kept in-frame beta chains. Here each entry gathers all rows of one CDR3 protein and keeps the most common genes and DNA. The V and J calls shown here were made by TCRdb, not taken from the authors' results. The sample profile shows about 1,400,000 distinct CDR3 sequences; 59% of them were found once. The ten largest clones represent 6.5% to 8.5% of the sample.

Paper-wide results and their limitations: As age increased, observed TCR beta diversity per million T cells dropped in a roughly linear way, and a significant reduction was already evident by age roughly 40. Estimates of total diversity from one million sequenced T cells were regarded as lower bounds and underestimates. A strong correlation was found between observed TCR beta diversity and the percentage of naive T cells measured by flow cytometry. Because the CMV infection status of the donors was unknown, age-related changes in expanded clonotypes may potentially have been confounded. Compared with the aged group, the long-lived group had more naive CD4+ T cells, fewer expanded clones and increased TCR diversity, a pattern suggesting age selection. Conclusive comparison of naive and antigen-experienced compartments was prevented by the profiling of bulk unsorted PBMCs.

Turning to this clonotype: Its antigen is still unknown. Qualities for individual bases were not recorded, and no much larger clone is one base off.

Donors were 30 to 45 systemically healthy Caucasian individuals from Russia aged roughly 6 to 90 years. Around 9.7 milliliters of peripheral blood were collected from each donor into EDTA-treated Vacutainer tubes. Ficoll-Paque density-gradient centrifugation was used to isolate PBMCs, with at least 6 million per sample. Total RNA was extracted from PBMCs with Trizol reagent, with at least 6 micrograms obtained per sample. For every donor, an aliquot of PBMCs went through flow cytometry to measure the percentages of naive CD45RAhigh/CD27high T cells. The receptor was derived from a man aged 18-30 years in good health. Sequenced: blood.

CDR3 sequence: CASSLDGLGTQYF. The sequence in DNA is TGTGCCAGCAGTTTAGACGGACTTGGGACCCAGTACTTC. The V and J segments used are TRBV27 and TRBJ2-5; the D gene is possibly TRBD2, with 5 bases matching. Via the germline V gene (reference sequence), CDR1 is MNHEY and CDR2 SMNVEV. The CDR3 measures 13 amino acids from cysteine to phenylalanine. Only the CDR3 portion is preserved as DNA: 39 bases, with reading frame beginning at the first base. Relative to germline, V is 2 bases shorter and J is 7 bases shorter, with 11 bases between their ends.